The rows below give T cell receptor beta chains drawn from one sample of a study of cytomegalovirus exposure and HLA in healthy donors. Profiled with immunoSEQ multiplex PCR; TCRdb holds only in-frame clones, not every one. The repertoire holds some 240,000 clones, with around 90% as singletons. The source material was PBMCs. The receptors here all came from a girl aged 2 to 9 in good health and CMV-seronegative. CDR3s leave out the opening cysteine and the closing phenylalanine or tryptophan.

ASKPGGDLNQPQH | TRBJ1-5 | TRBV19
AIKKDSYEQY | TRBJ2-7 | TRBV10-3
ATSREGGASNTEAF | TRBJ1-1 | TRBV15
ASSWGGNQPQH | TRBJ1-5 | TRBV6-5
ASSRGWADTEAF | TRBJ1-1 | TRBV19
ASSAFGHNYGYT | TRBJ1-2 | TRBV6-1
ASSFRRGAETQY | TRBJ2-5 | TRBV7-2
TSSQTNGQGWNTEAF | TRBJ1-1 | TRBV1
ASSFPSGPIETQY | TRBJ2-5 | TRBV28
AWSPGTGGNQPQH | TRBJ1-5 | TRBV30
SAQGEIEAF | TRBJ1-1 | TRBV20-1
AWSVLAGVSDQETQY | TRBJ2-5 | TRBV30
ASSVGTGQLF | TRBJ1-4 | TRBV9